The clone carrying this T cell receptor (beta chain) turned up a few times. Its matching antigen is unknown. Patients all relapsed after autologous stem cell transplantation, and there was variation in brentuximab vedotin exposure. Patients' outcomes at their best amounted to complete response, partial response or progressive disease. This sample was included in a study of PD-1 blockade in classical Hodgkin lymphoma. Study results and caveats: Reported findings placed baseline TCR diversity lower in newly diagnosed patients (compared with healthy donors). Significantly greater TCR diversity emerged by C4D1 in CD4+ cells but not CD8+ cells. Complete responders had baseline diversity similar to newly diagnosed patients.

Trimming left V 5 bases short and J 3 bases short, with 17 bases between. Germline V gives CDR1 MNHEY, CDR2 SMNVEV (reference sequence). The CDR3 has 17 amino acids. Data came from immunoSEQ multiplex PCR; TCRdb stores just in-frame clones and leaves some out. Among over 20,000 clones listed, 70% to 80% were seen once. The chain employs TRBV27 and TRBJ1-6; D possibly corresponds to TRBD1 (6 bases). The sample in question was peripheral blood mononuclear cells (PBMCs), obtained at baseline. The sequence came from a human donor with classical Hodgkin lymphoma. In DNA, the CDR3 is TGTGCCAGCAGTCTCCGGGACATCCTCGGCTATAATTCACCCCTCCACTTT. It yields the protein CASSLRDILGYNSPLHF.